Listed below are T cell receptor beta chains from one sample, sequenced in a study of T-cell reconstitution after alpha-beta-depleted transplantation in children. TCRdb re-derived calls from the PCR reads in MiXCR, one entry per CDR3 protein. The sample holds about 830,000 distinct CDR3 sequences; 15% to 20% are singletons and the top ten take around 5.3%. The material sequenced was PBMCs, mostly from graft donor cells, taken 360 days after TCRalphabeta/CD19-depleted stem cell transplant. The source of these receptors is a male patient younger than 18 who had a stem cell transplant for acute lymphoblastic leukemia, so the T cells may come from the graft donor. The CDR3 runs from the conserved cysteine through the conserved F or W. D genes are given only for firm matches. Some rows have no size entry. The others give once, few or many, or a class for an expanded clone.

many TRBJ2-2 TRBV29-1 TRBD1 TGCAGCGTGGGGGACAGTGGGGAGCTGTTTTTT CSVGDSGELFF
NA TRBJ2-1 TRBV7-9 NA TGTGCCAGCAGCCACTCTATTGACAGCTACAATGAGCAGTTCTTC CASSHSIDSYNEQFF
few TRBJ2-1 TRBV5-1 NA TGCGCCAGCAGCCAACTCCCGACTATAAATGAGCAGTTCTTC CASSQLPTINEQFF
few TRBJ2-7 TRBV13 TRBD2 TGTGCCAGCAGCCGCCGGGGGGAGGCGTACTTC CASSRRGEAYF
NA TRBJ2-5 TRBV7-6 NA TGTGCCAGCAGCTCCCCTGAGTTGACTAGAACGGAGACCCAGTACTTC CASSSPELTRTETQYF
few TRBJ2-5 TRBV3-1 NA TGTGCCAGCTTAGACAGACAAGAGACCCAGTACTTC CASLDRQETQYF
NA TRBJ2-1 TRBV20-1 NA TGCAGTGCCTTGATACTGGGAAATGAGCAGTTCTTC CSALILGNEQFF
NA TRBJ2-4 TRBV7-9 NA TGTGCCAGCAGTTCAGGACGGTCAGCCAAAAACATTCAGTACTTC CASSSGRSAKNIQYF
few TRBJ2-7 TRBV5-6 TRBD2 TGTGCCAGCAACCCGGGAGGGCCCTACGAGCAGTACTTC CASNPGGPYEQYF
NA TRBJ2-7 TRBV13 NA TGTGCCAGCAGCTTCCGGACAGTAAGAAGACAGTACTTC CASSFRTVRRQYF
few TRBJ2-7 TRBV5-5 NA TGTGCCAGCAGCTTTCCTGGTGCTCACGAGCAGTACTTC CASSFPGAHEQYF
few TRBJ2-1 TRBV7-2 TRBD1 TGTGCCAGCAGCGCCCGGGACAGGGGTCGCAATGAGCAGTTCTTC CASSARDRGRNEQFF
few TRBJ2-3 TRBV29-1 TRBD2 TGCAGCGTCGGGGGGGGCACAGATACGCAGTATTTT CSVGGGTDTQYF
NA TRBJ2-1 TRBV5-1 TRBD1 TGCGCCAGCAGCTCGCGACAGGGATACAATGAGCAGTTCTTC CASSSRQGYNEQFF
NA TRBJ2-7 TRBV20-1 TRBD2 TGCAGTGCTAGGTACCTAGCGGGTAACTCCTACGAGCAGTACTTC CSARYLAGNSYEQYF
NA TRBJ2-3 TRBV29-1 TRBD1 TGCAGCGTTGAAGGGGACAGGGTTCCTAGCACAGATACGCAGTATTTT CSVEGDRVPSTDTQYF
NA TRBJ2-7 TRBV11-2 TRBD2 TGTGCCAGCAGCTTAGTGGCGAAAGCGGGAGGGCCGGCGGGGGAGCAGTACTTC CASSLVAKAGGPAGEQYF
few TRBJ2-1 TRBV12-3/TRBV12-4 TRBD2 TGTGCCAGCAGGCTGGGACTAGCGGAGTACAATGAGCAGTTCTTC CASRLGLAEYNEQFF
few TRBJ2-2 TRBV6-5 NA TGTGCCAGCAGTTATGCGGAATTGAACACCGGGGAGCTGTTTTTT CASSYAELNTGELFF
NA TRBJ2-5 TRBV5-1 NA TGCGCCAGCAGGTTGCACCAAGAGACCCAGTACTTC CASRLHQETQYF
few TRBJ2-2 TRBV5-1 NA TGCGCCAGCGGGCGACAGAACACCGGGGAGCTGTTTTTT CASGRQNTGELFF
NA TRBJ1-5 TRBV15 NA TGTGCCACCAGCAAACAGGGTAATCAGCCCCAGCATTTT CATSKQGNQPQHF
many TRBJ2-1 TRBV5-1 TRBD1 TGCGCCAGCAGCCGACTGGACAGGGGGCGCACCAATGAGCAGTTCTTC CASSRLDRGRTNEQFF
few TRBJ2-2 TRBV2 NA TGTGCCAGCAGACGGACGGGCACCGGGGAGCTGTTTTTT CASRRTGTGELFF
NA TRBJ2-7 TRBV6-1 TRBD1 TGTGCCAGCAGGGGGACAGGGGGCCGTTGGGAGCAGTACTTC CASRGTGGRWEQYF
NA TRBJ1-5 TRBV5-1 NA TGCGCCAGCAGCCCAAAGCACCGGGATCAGCCCCAGCATTTT CASSPKHRDQPQHF
many TRBJ2-1 TRBV10-1 NA TGCGCCAGCATTCGAGGGCAATCCTACAATGAGCAGTTCTTC CASIRGQSYNEQFF
NA TRBJ2-5 TRBV7-9 TRBD1 TGTGCCAGCAGCTTAGGGGACAGGGGGTACCAAGAGACCCAGTACTTC CASSLGDRGYQETQYF
NA TRBJ2-1 TRBV4-1 NA TGCGCCAGCAGCCAGTTAGCGGAAAGCTCCTACAATGAGCAGTTCTTC CASSQLAESSYNEQFF
NA TRBJ1-1 TRBV5-6 NA TGTGCCAGCAGCTCTAGGGAGCGGGCTGAAGCTTTCTTT CASSSRERAEAFF
NA TRBJ2-1 TRBV20-1 TRBD2 TGCAGTGCTAGGAGCGGGGGACGATACAATGAGCAGTTCTTC CSARSGGRYNEQFF
NA TRBJ2-7 TRBV7-6 TRBD2 TGTGCCAGCAGCTTAACCTGGCTAGCGGATTACGAGCAGTACTTC CASSLTWLADYEQYF
few TRBJ2-3 TRBV25-1 NA TGTGCCAGCAGGGACACCTACACAGATACGCAGTATTTT CASRDTYTDTQYF
few TRBJ1-1 TRBV29-1 NA TGCAGCGTTGAAGAGGGGGCCGGCACTGAAGCTTTCTTT CSVEEGAGTEAFF
few TRBJ1-4 TRBV5-1 NA TGCGCCAGCAGCGTGGACGGGGGTTCTAATGAAAAACTGTTTTTT CASSVDGGSNEKLFF
NA TRBJ2-1 TRBV5-1 TRBD2 TGCGCCAGCAGCTTCATGGTAGCGGGAAACGGCAATGAGCAGTTCTTC CASSFMVAGNGNEQFF
few TRBJ2-1 TRBV7-4 TRBD2 TGTGCCAGCCCCCCGAAGCGGGAGGGCCAGAATGAGCAGTTCTTC CASPPKREGQNEQFF
NA TRBJ2-7 TRBV12-3/TRBV12-4 TRBD2 TGTGCCAGCAGTTCTATGGTGATAGCGGGCCTCTCCTACGAGCAGTACTTC CASSSMVIAGLSYEQYF
few TRBJ1-1 TRBV29-1 NA TGCAGCGTTGTCTTGGGTGGCACTGAAGCTTTCTTT CSVVLGGTEAFF
many TRBJ2-2 TRBV20-1 TRBD2 TGCAGTGCTAGAACGACTAGCGGTTATGAGGGCTACGCCGGGGAGCTGTTTTTT CSARTTSGYEGYAGELFF
NA TRBJ1-2 TRBV5-6 NA TGTGCCAGCAGCTTGATGGCGGGAGCCACCTTC CASSLMAGATF
few TRBJ2-7 TRBV6-1 NA TGTGCCAGCAGTGAATTGGTAGGCGGGCAGGAGCAGTACTTC CASSELVGGQEQYF
few TRBJ1-2 TRBV12-3/TRBV12-4 NA TGTGCCAGCAGTCCATGGCAGGGATCCCCCATGGGAGGCTACACCTTC CASSPWQGSPMGGYTF
few TRBJ2-5 TRBV29-1 NA TGCAGCGTGAAGCCGCTGTCGTCTCAAGAGACCCAGTACTTC CSVKPLSSQETQYF
few TRBJ2-7 TRBV7-9 NA TGTGCCAGCAGCTTCCTCGGGGGAGGTTCCGAGCAGTACTTC CASSFLGGGSEQYF
NA TRBJ1-5 TRBV18 NA TGTGCCAGCTCACCACTGGCAAATCAGCCCCAGCATTTT CASSPLANQPQHF
many TRBJ2-7 TRBV12-3/TRBV12-4 NA TGTGCCAGCAGCCAACCGGGCTCCTACGAGCAGTACTTC CASSQPGSYEQYF
few TRBJ2-7 TRBV7-9 NA TGTGCCAGCAGCTTAGCACTGGGGACACTCGACGAGCAGTACTTC CASSLALGTLDEQYF
NA TRBJ1-5 TRBV27 TRBD1 TGTGCCAGCAGTTTATCGGACAGGGGGCAACAGCCCCAGCATTTT CASSLSDRGQQPQHF
many TRBJ1-1 TRBV15 NA TGTGCCACCAGCAGAGACAGGGCAAACACTGAAGCTTTCTTT CATSRDRANTEAFF
NA TRBJ2-7 TRBV7-8 NA TGTGCCAGCAGCTCCCGTGAAGGGGGTCGTACCTACGAGCAGTACTTC CASSSREGGRTYEQYF
few TRBJ2-1 TRBV7-9 TRBD2 TGTGCCAGCAGCTTAGTTGGTAGCGGGAGGGATTACAATGAGCAGTTCTTC CASSLVGSGRDYNEQFF
few TRBJ1-2 TRBV5-1 TRBD1 TGCGCCAGCAGCGACGGGGACAGGGCGGCTAACTATGGCTACACCTTC CASSDGDRAANYGYTF